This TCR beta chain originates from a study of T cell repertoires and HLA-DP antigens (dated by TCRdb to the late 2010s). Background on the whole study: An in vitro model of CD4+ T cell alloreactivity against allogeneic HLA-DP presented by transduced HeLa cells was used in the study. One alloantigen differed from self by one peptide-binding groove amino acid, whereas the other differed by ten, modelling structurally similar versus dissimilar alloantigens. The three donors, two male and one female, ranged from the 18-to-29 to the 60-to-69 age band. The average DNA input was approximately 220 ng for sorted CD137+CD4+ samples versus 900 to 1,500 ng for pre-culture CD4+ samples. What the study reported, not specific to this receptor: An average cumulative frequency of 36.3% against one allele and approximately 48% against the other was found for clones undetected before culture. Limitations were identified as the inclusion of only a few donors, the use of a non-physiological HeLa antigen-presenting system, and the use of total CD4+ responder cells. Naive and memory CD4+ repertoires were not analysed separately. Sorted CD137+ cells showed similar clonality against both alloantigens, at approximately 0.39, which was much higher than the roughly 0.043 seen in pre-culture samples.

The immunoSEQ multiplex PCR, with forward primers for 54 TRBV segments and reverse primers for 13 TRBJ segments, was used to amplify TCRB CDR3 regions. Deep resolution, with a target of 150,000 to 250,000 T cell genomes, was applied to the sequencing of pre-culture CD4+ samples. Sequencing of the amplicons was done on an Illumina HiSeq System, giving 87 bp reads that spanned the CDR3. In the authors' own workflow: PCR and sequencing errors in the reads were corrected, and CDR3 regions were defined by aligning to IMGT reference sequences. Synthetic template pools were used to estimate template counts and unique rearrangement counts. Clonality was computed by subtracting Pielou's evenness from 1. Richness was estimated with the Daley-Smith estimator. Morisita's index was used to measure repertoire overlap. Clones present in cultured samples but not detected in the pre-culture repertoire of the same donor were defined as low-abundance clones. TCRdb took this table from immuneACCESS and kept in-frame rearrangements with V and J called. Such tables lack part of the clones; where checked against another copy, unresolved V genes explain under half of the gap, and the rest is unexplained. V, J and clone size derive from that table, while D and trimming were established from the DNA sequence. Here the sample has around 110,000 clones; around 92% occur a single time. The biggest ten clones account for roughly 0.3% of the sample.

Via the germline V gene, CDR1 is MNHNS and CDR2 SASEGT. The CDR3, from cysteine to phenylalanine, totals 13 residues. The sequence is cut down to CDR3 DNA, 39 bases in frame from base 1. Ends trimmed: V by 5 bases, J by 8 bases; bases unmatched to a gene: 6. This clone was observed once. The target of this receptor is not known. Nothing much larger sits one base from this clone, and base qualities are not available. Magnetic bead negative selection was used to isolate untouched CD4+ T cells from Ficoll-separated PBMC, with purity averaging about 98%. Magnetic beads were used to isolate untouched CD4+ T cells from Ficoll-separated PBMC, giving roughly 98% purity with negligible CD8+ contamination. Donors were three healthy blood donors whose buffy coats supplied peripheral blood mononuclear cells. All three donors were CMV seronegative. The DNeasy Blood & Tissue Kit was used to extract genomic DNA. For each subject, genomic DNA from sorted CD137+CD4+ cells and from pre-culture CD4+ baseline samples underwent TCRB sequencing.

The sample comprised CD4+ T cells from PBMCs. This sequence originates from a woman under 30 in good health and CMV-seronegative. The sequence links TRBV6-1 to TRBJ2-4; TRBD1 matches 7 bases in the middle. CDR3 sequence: CASSTGVGDIQYF. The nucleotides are TGTGCCAGCAGTACAGGGGTTGGAGACATTCAGTACTTC.